This T cell receptor beta chain was captured by sequencing in a study of CD8 T cells in ankylosing spondylitis. One entry per CDR3 protein results from TCRdb running MiXCR on the 5' RACE reads. The sample contains about 240,000 distinct CDR3 sequences, 20% to 30% of which appear only once. Findings and limits, study-wide: In reactive arthritis synovial fluid and blood, some motif variants had been reported before.

To note about this clonotype: Its target is not known.

Sequenced material: blood, either unsorted or a sorted T cell fraction (not recorded which). The source of this sequence is a male donor with ankylosing spondylitis or in good health (not recorded which).

The CDR3 spells CSVQNKPYNEQFF. DNA for the CDR3: TGCAGCGTCCAAAACAAACCCTACAATGAGCAGTTCTTC. J is TRBJ2-1 and V is TRBV29-1; D gene ambiguous. Trimming pared 6 bases from V and 2 bases from J, leaving 11 bases between. The CDR3 is made up of 13 amino acids. Germline V CDR1 and CDR2: SQVTM, ANQGSEA.